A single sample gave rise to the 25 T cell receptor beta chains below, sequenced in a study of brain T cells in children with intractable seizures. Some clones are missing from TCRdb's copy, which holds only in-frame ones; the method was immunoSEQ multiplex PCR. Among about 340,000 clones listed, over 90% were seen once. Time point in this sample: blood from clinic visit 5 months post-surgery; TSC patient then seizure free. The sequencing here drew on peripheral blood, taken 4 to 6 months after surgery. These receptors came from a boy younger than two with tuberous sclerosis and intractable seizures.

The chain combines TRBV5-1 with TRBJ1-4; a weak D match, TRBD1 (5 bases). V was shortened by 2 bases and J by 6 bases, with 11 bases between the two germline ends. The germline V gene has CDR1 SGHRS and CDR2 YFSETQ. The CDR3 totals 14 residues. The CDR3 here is CASSLKGQDEKLFF. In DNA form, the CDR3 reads TGCGCCAGCAGCTTAAAGGGGCAGGATGAAAAACTGTTTTTT.

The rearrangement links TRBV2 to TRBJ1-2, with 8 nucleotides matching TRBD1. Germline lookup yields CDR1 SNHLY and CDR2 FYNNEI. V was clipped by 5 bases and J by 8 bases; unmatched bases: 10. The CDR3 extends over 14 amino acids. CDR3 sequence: CASSRTGGVRGYTF. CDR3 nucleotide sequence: TGTGCCAGCAGTCGAACAGGGGGAGTCAGGGGCTACACCTTC.

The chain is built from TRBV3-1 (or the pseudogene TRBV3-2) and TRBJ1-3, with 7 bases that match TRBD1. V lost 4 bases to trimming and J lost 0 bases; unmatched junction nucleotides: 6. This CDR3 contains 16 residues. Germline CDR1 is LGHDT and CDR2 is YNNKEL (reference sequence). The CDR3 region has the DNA TGTGCCAGCAGCCTCTCAGGGGGGAGCTCTGGAAACACCATATATTTT. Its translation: CASSLSGGSSGNTIYF.

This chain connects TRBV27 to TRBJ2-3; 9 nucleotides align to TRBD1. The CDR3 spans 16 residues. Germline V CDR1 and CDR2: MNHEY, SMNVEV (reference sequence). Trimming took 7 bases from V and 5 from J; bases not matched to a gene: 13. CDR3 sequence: CASNWRGQGEIDTQYF. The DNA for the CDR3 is TGTGCCAGCAACTGGAGGGGACAGGGAGAGATAGATACGCAGTATTTT.

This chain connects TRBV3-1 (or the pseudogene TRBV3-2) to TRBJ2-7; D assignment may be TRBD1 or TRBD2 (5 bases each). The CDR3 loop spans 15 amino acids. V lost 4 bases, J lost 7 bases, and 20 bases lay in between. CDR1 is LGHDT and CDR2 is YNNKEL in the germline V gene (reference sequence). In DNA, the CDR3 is TGTGCCAGCAGCCGGGACGGCCCCCTCTATACGGAGCAGTACTTC. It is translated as CASSRDGPLYTEQYF.

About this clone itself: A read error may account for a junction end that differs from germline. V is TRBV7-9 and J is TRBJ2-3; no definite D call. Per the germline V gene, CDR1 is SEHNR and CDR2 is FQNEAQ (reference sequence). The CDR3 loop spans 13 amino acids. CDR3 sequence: CASSVAVGDTQYF. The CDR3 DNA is TGTGCCAGCAGCGTAGCCGTGGGCGATACGCAGTATTTT. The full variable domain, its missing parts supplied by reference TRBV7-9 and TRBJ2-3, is DTGVSQNPRHKITKRGQNVTFRCDPISEHNRLYWYRQTLGQGPEFLTYFQNEAQLEKSRLLSDRFSAERPKGSFSTLEIQRTEQGDSAMYLCASSVAVGDTQYFGPGTRLTVL.

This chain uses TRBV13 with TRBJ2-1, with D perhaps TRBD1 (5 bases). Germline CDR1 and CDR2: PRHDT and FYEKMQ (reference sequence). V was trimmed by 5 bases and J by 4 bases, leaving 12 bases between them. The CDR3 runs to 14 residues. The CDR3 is CASSPRRTYNEQFF. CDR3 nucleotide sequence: TGTGCCAGCAGCCCGCGGCGGACATACAATGAGCAGTTCTTC. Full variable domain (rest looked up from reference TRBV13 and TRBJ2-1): AAGVIQSPRHLIKEKRETATLKCYPIPRHDTVYWYQQGPGQDPQFLISFYEKMQSDKGSIPDRFSAQQFSDYHSELNMSSLELGDSALYFCASSPRRTYNEQFFGPGTRLTVL.

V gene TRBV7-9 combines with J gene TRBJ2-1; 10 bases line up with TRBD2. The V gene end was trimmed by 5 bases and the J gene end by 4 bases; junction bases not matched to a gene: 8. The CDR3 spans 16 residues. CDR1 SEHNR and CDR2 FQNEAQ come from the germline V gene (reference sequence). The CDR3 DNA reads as TGTGCCAGCAGCCCGCCGGGGACTAGCGCATACAATGAGCAGTTCTTC. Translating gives CASSPPGTSAYNEQFF.

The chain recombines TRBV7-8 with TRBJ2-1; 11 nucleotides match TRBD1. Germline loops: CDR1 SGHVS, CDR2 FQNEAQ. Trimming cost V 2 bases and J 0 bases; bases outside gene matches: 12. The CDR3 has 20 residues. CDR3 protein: CASSLHWTGGFTYSYNEQFF. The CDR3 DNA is TGTGCCAGCAGCTTACACTGGACAGGGGGCTTCACCTACTCCTACAATGAGCAGTTCTTC.

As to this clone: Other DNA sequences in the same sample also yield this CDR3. CDR3 residues: CAISGGQGGTEAFF. CDR3 nucleotides: TGTGCCATCAGTGGGGGACAGGGGGGCACTGAAGCTTTCTTT. The V gene is TRBV10-3, the J gene TRBJ1-1, with TRBD1 matching over 11 bases. CDR3 size: 14 residues. CDR1 ENHRY and CDR2 SYGVKD come from the germline V gene. The ends lost 4 bases at V and 4 bases at J; junction bases unmatched: 2.

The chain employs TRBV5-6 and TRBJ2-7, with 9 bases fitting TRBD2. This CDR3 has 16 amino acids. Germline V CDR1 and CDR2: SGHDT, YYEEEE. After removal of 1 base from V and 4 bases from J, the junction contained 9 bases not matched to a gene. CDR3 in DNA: TGTGCCAGCAGCTTGTCTAGTAGCGGGAGATTTTACGAGCAGTACTTC. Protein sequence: CASSLSSSGRFYEQYF.

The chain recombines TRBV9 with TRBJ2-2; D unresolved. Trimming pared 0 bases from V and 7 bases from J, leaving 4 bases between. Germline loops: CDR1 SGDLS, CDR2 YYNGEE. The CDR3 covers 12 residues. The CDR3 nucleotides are TGTGCCAGCAGCGTAGGGGGCGGGGAGCTGTTTTTT. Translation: CASSVGGGELFF.

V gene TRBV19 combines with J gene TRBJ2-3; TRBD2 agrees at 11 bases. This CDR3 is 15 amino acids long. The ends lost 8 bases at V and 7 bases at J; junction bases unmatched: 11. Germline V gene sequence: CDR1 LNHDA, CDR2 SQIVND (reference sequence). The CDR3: CASSTTGTSGYTQYF. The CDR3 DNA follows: TGTGCCAGTTCAACAACCGGGACTAGCGGTTATACGCAGTATTTT.

The CDR3 loop reads CASSVSIRGDTEAFF. CDR3 nucleotide sequence: TGTGCCAGCAGCGTTTCGATCAGGGGGGACACTGAAGCTTTCTTT. The chain joins TRBV9 to TRBJ1-1; 7 nucleotides line up with TRBD1. This CDR3 comprises 15 residues. Germline V lookup: CDR1 SGDLS, CDR2 YYNGEE. The J segment lost 3 bases and the V segment lost 2 bases, leaving 7 bases of the junction unmatched.

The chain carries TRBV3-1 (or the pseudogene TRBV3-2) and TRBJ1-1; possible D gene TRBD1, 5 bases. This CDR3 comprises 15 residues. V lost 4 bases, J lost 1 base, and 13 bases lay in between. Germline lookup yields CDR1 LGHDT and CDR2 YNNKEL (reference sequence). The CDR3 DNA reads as TGTGCCAGCAGCCCCCGGGGGGGGACGAACACTGAAGCTTTCTTT. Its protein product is CASSPRGGTNTEAFF.

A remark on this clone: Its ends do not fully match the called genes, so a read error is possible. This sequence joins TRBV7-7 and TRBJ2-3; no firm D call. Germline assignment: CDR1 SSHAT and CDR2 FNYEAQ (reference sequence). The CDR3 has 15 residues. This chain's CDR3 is CASSLGGKSTDTQYF. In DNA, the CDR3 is TGTGCTAGCAGCTTAGGTGGCAAGAGCACAGATACGCAGTATTTT.

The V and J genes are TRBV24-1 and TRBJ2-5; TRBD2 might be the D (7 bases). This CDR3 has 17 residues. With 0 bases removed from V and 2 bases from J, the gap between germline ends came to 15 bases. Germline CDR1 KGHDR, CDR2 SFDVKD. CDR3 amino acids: CATSDLRGGGIQETQYF. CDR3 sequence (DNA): TGTGCCACCAGTGATTTGAGGGGGGGCGGAATTCAAGAGACCCAGTACTTC.

This CDR3 reads CASSLDMGTGAYGYTF. CDR3 sequence (DNA): TGCGCCAGCAGCTTGGATATGGGGACAGGGGCTTATGGCTACACCTTC. V is TRBV5-1 and J is TRBJ1-2; 10 nucleotides match TRBD1. This CDR3 spans 16 amino acids. Germline V gives CDR1 SGHRS, CDR2 YFSETQ. The junction had 7 bases not matched to a gene; V was cut back by 0 bases and J by 5 bases.

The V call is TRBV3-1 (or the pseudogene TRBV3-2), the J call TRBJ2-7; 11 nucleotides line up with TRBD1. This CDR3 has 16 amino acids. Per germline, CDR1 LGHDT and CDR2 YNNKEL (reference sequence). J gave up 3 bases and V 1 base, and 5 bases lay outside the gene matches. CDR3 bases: TGTGCCAGCAGCCAAGCTGGGGACAGGGGGTTCTACGAGCAGTACTTC. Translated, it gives CASSQAGDRGFYEQYF.

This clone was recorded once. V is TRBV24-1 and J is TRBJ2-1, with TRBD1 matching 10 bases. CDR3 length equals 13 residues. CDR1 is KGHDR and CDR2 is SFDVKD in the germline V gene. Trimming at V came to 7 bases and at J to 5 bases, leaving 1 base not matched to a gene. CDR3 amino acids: CATRGTGDNEQFF. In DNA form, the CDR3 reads TGTGCCACCAGGGGGACAGGGGACAATGAGCAGTTCTTC.

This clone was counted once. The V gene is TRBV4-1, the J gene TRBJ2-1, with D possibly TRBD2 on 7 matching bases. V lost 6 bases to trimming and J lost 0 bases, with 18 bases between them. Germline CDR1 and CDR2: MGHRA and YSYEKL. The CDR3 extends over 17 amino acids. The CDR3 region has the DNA TGCGCCAGCAGAGTAGGGGGGGCCCGTAACTCCTACAATGAGCAGTTCTTC. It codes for CASRVGGARNSYNEQFF.

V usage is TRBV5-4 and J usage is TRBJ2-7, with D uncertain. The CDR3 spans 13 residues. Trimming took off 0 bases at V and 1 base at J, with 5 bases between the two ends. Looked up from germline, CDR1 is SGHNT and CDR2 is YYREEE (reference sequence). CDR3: CASSLDESYEQYF. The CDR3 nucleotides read TGTGCCAGCAGCTTGGATGAATCCTACGAGCAGTACTTC.

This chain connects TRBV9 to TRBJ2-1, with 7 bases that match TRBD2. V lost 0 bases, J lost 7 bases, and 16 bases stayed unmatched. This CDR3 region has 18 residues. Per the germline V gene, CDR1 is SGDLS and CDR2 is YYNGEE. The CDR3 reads CASSVAGGRPTGWNEQFF. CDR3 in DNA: TGTGCCAGCAGCGTAGCGGGGGGTCGCCCCACTGGTTGGAATGAGCAGTTCTTC.

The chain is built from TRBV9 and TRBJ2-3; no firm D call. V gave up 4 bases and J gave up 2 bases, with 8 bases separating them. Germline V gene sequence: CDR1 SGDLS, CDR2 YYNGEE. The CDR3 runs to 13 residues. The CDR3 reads CASSPGSTDTQYF. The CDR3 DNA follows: TGTGCCAGCAGCCCCGGCTCCACAGATACGCAGTATTTT. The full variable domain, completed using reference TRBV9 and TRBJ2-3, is DSGVTQTPKHLITATGQRVTLRCSPRSGDLSVYWYQQSLDQGLQFLIQYYNGEERAKGNILERFSAQQFPDLHSELNLSSLELGDSALYFCASSPGSTDTQYFGPGTRLTVL.

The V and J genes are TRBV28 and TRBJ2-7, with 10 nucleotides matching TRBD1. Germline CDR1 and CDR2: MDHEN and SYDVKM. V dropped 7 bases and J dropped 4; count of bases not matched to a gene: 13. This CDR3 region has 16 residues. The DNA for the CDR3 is TGTGCCAGCACCGGGGATTCCGGGACAGGGGCGTACGAGCAGTACTTC. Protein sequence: CASTGDSGTGAYEQYF.